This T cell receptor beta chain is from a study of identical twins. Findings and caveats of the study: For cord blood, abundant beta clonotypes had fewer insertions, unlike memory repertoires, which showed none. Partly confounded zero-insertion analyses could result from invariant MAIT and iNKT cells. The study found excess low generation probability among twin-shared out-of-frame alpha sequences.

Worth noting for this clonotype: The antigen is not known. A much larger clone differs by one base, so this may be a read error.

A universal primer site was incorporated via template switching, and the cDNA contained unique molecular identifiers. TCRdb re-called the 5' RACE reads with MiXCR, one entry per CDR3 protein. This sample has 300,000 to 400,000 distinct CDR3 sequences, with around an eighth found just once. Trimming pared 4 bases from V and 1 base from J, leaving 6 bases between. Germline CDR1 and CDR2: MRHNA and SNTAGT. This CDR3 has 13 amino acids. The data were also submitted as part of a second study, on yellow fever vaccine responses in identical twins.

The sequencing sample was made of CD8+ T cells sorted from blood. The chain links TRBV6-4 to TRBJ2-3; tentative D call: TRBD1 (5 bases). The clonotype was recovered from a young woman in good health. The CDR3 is CASSATGTDTQYF. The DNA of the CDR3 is TGTGCCAGCAGTGCGACAGGCACAGATACGCAGTATTTT.